Presented here are 21 T cell receptor beta chains from one specimen sequenced in a study of T cells in Graves' hyperthyroidism and ophthalmopathy. RNA transcripts provided the source from which TCR beta CDR3 regions were amplified. The HTBI set primed first-round TCR CDR3 RT-PCR. TCRdb ran MiXCR on the multiplex PCR reads and lists one entry per CDR3 protein. The sample lists 490,000 or so distinct CDR3 sequences, roughly a sixth occurring once. What was sequenced was blood. These receptors all stem from a woman in her twenties or thirties with Graves' ophthalmopathy.

This clonotype showed up many times. The rearrangement links TRBV27 to TRBJ1-1; tentative D call: TRBD1 (6 bases). The CDR3 length is 17 residues. Germline values: CDR1 MNHEY, CDR2 SMNVEV (reference sequence). V dropped 2 bases and J dropped 3 bases, with 19 bases sitting between them. The CDR3 DNA sequence: TGTGCCAGCAGTTTAAGGGGGGCGCTGATAAGGGACACTGAAGCTTTCTTT. Its translation is CASSLRGALIRDTEAFF.

This clonotype came up a few times. The chain couples TRBV6-1 to TRBJ2-2; 7 bases are a match to TRBD2. V lost 5 bases, J lost 4 bases, and 7 bases stayed unmatched. From germline, CDR1 is MNHNS and CDR2 SASEGT. This CDR3 is 15 amino acids long. This CDR3 is CASSFYGTTTGELFF. The CDR3 region has the DNA TGTGCCAGCAGTTTCTATGGGACTACCACCGGGGAGCTGTTTTTT.

This sequence joins TRBV6-4 and TRBJ2-1; maybe TRBD1 (6 bases). With 7 bases removed from V and 3 bases from J, the gap between germline ends came to 16 bases. Germline values: CDR1 MRHNA, CDR2 SNTAGT. CDR3 length equals 15 residues. The CDR3: CASTSHRDCYNEQFF. In nucleotides, the CDR3 is TGTGCCAGCACCTCACACAGGGATTGCTACAATGAGCAGTTCTTC.

This clonotype appeared a few times. V is TRBV6-2 or TRBV6-3 and J is TRBJ2-5; no firm D call. V was pared by 0 bases and J by 6 bases, with 14 bases between. Germline CDR1 MNHEY, CDR2 SVGEGT. The CDR3 loop spans 15 amino acids. CDR3 in DNA: TGTGCCAGCAGTTACTCCCGGGCTGCTATGAAGACCCAGTACTTC. This sequence encodes CASSYSRAAMKTQYF.

The chain couples TRBV6-5 to TRBJ2-3, with unresolved D. V gave up 8 bases and J gave up 2 bases, with 8 bases separating them. The CDR3 totals 12 residues. The germline V gene encodes CDR1 MNHEY and CDR2 SVGAGI. The CDR3 region is CASGYYTDTQYF. CDR3 coding DNA: TGTGCCAGCGGCTACTACACAGATACGCAGTATTTT.

The sample holds many counts of this clonotype. The V call is TRBV12-3 or TRBV12-4, the J call TRBJ2-5, with D possibly TRBD2 on 5 matching bases. The CDR3 loop spans 12 amino acids. The V gene lost 6 bases and the J gene lost 5 bases, with 10 bases spanning the gap. The CDR3 reads CASRSGDETQYF. CDR3 coding DNA: TGTGCCAGCAGGAGCGGTGATGAGACCCAGTACTTC.

This clonotype was detected a few times. The CDR3 loop is CATSRDPTGVQETQYF. DNA of the CDR3: TGTGCCACCAGCAGAGACCCTACGGGAGTACAAGAGACCCAGTACTTC. V usage is TRBV15 and J usage is TRBJ2-5; maybe TRBD2 (6 bases). Germline V gene sequence: CDR1 LNHNV, CDR2 YYDKDF (reference sequence). The CDR3 has 16 residues. V gave up 0 bases and J gave up 2 bases, with 13 bases separating them.

The genes are TRBV24-1 and TRBJ1-2; 7 bases map to TRBD1. Germline CDR1 KGHDR, CDR2 SFDVKD. CDR3 size: 16 residues. J lost 0 bases, V lost 4 bases, and 7 bases had no gene match. This chain's CDR3 is CATSDPTGIPNYGYTF. The DNA of the CDR3 is TGTGCCACCAGTGACCCGACAGGGATCCCTAACTATGGCTACACCTTC.

The table lists this clonotype with many counts. CDR3 in DNA: TGTGCCAGCAGCTCGCGGGGGAGCGGGGGTAGCACAGATACGCAGTATTTT. It codes for CASSSRGSGGSTDTQYF. V usage is TRBV11-2 and J usage is TRBJ2-3, with 8 bases matching TRBD2. The CDR3 sequence is 17 residues long. CDR1 is SGHAT, CDR2 FQNNGV, per germline. After removal of 4 bases from V and 0 bases from J, the junction contained 9 bases not matched to a gene.

V and J are TRBV10-3 and TRBJ1-6; D may be TRBD1 (5 bases). The germline gives CDR1 ENHRY, CDR2 SYGVKD. The CDR3 sequence is 15 residues long. V gave up 6 bases and J gave up 8 bases, with 17 bases separating them. The CDR3 DNA sequence: TGTGCCATCAGAGACAGACCGTTCCCGGATTCACCCCTCCACTTT. Protein: CAIRDRPFPDSPLHF.

This clonotype was seen repeatedly, ten times or more. CDR3 in DNA: TGTGCCAGCAGTCACTCAACTAGCTTCCACGAGCAGTACTTC. As protein: CASSHSTSFHEQYF. The chain couples TRBV12-3 or TRBV12-4 to TRBJ2-7, with a tentative D call TRBD2 (6 bases). V gave up 5 bases and J gave up 5 bases, with 16 bases separating them. The CDR3 extends over 14 amino acids.

V gene TRBV12-3 or TRBV12-4 combines with J gene TRBJ2-7, with D perhaps TRBD1 or TRBD2 (6 bases each). The CDR3 has 13 residues. The germline V and J ends were trimmed by 3 bases and 7 bases, with 13 bases remaining between them. Here the CDR3 DNA reads TGTGCCAGCAGTTTTGACAGGCGGGGAGAGCAGTACTTC. The encoded protein is CASSFDRRGEQYF.

The CDR3 reads CATRGEGISSSYNEQFF. CDR3 DNA: TGTGCCACCCGTGGGGAGGGAATATCTAGCTCCTACAATGAGCAGTTCTTC. The chain uses TRBV6-2 or TRBV6-3 and TRBJ2-1; 7 bases agree with TRBD2. Germline CDR1 is MNHEY and CDR2 is SVGEGT. The CDR3 consists of 17 residues. The V and J ends lost 10 bases and 0 bases, in that order; junction bases with no gene match: 15.

CDR3: CASSQVDGSYEQYF. Written as DNA, the CDR3 is TGCGCCAGCAGCCAAGTTGACGGATCCTACGAGCAGTACTTC. The chain recombines TRBV4-3 with TRBJ2-7; D gene ambiguous. V dropped 1 base and J dropped 1 base, with 8 bases sitting between them. CDR3 length: 14 amino acids. Looked up from germline, CDR1 is LGHNA and CDR2 is YSLEER.

There are many counts of this clonotype. J is TRBJ2-5 and V is TRBV2; 10 bases are shared with TRBD1. Germline assignment: CDR1 SNHLY and CDR2 FYNNEI. The CDR3 totals 14 residues. The J segment lost 5 bases and the V segment lost 6 bases, leaving 6 bases of the junction unmatched. CDR3 nucleotide sequence: TGTGCCAGCAGAGCCGGGACAGGGGTTGAGACCCAGTACTTC. Translation: CASRAGTGVETQYF.

The J gene is TRBJ2-3, the V gene TRBV4-3; 11 bases line up with TRBD2. The germline gives CDR1 LGHNA, CDR2 YSLEER. V lost 4 bases and J lost 1; bases outside the gene matches: 4. CDR3 length: 16 residues. The CDR3 is CASSPLGLAGTDTQYF. In nucleotides, the CDR3 is TGCGCCAGCAGCCCCCTGGGACTAGCGGGCACAGATACGCAGTATTTT.

This rearrangement joins TRBV12-3 or TRBV12-4 to TRBJ2-7; weak D call: TRBD1 (6 bases). V was pared by 6 bases and J by 4 bases, with 10 bases between. This CDR3 is built from 12 residues. CDR3 in DNA: TGTGCCAGCAGACCCACAGGGTACGAGCAGTACTTC. Residues: CASRPTGYEQYF.

This clonotype was detected only once. This chain links TRBV9 with TRBJ2-7; no clear D. This CDR3 comprises 13 residues. Germline V lookup: CDR1 SGDLS, CDR2 YYNGEE. Trimming took 0 bases from V and 7 from J, leaving 11 bases between them. The CDR3 sequence: CASSVEGVGEQYF. In DNA form, the CDR3 reads TGTGCCAGCAGCGTAGAAGGAGTGGGGGAGCAGTACTTC.

V usage is TRBV25-1 and J usage is TRBJ2-1; D might be TRBD1 or TRBD2, each matching 6 bases. Germline lookup yields CDR1 MGHDK and CDR2 SYGVNS. The V end lost 1 base, the J end lost 5 bases, and 15 bases lay between the germline ends. The CDR3 covers 16 residues. The CDR3 loop is CASSEWGALGHNEQFF. In nucleotides, the CDR3 is TGTGCCAGCAGTGAATGGGGGGCTCTGGGACACAATGAGCAGTTCTTC.

Note on this clonotype: This CDR3 fails to terminate in the conserved phenylalanine or tryptophan, so it likely reflects a read error. V is TRBV7-2 and J is TRBJ1-5; 7 positions agree with TRBD1. This CDR3 has 14 amino acids. Germline-derived CDR1 and CDR2 are SGHTA and FQGNSA. V lost 8 bases to trimming and J lost 7 bases; unmatched junction nucleotides: 11. The CDR3 is CASSRQGSFQPQHL. The CDR3 DNA reads as TGTGCCAGCTCCAGACAGGGTAGTTTCCAGCCCCAGCATCTT.

This clonotype was picked up many times. The chain uses TRBV6-5 and TRBJ1-1, with unresolved D. The length of the CDR3 is 17 residues. Germline values: CDR1 MNHEY, CDR2 SVGAGI. Trimming cost V 0 bases and J 0 bases, with 14 bases left between them. The CDR3 protein is CASSYSMSGSMNTEAFF. The CDR3 bases are TGTGCCAGCAGTTACTCGATGTCAGGATCTATGAACACTGAAGCTTTCTTT.